One and the same sample provided the 22 T cell receptor beta chains below, sequenced in a study of blood T cell repertoires in COVID-19. Method: immunoSEQ multiplex PCR; TCRdb's copy keeps in-frame clones and lacks some. The repertoire holds around 83,000 clones, with about 89% as singletons. Material: peripheral blood. These receptors were taken from a man aged 65-85 years with active or convalescent COVID-19.

V is TRBV4-3 and J is TRBJ2-7; 9 nucleotides agree with TRBD2. Trimming took 4 bases from V and 0 from J; bases not matched to a gene: 4. This CDR3 has 15 amino acids. Looked up from germline, CDR1 is LGHNA and CDR2 is YSLEER. The CDR3 spells CASSPSAGGSYEQYF. The CDR3 coding sequence is TGCGCCAGCAGCCCGTCAGCGGGAGGCTCCTACGAGCAGTACTTC.

The chain couples TRBV15 to TRBJ2-7; 8 bases fit TRBD1. J lost 0 bases, V lost 5 bases, and 9 bases had no gene match. CDR1 is LNHNV and CDR2 is YYDKDF in the germline V gene (reference sequence). The CDR3 contains 16 residues. CDR3: CATSASRGRYSYEQYF. Written as DNA, the CDR3 is TGTGCCACCAGCGCGAGCAGGGGGCGATACTCCTACGAGCAGTACTTC.

This CDR3 reads CASSLHFRLADQETQYF. The CDR3 region has the DNA TGTGCCAGCAGCTTACACTTCCGACTAGCGGATCAAGAGACCCAGTACTTC. This chain joins TRBV7-2 and TRBJ2-5; 9 nucleotides align to TRBD2. CDR1 is SGHTA and CDR2 is FQGNSA in the germline V gene. This CDR3 spans 17 amino acids. The V gene end was trimmed by 2 bases and the J gene end by 2 bases; junction bases not matched to a gene: 9.

As concerns this clone: Other DNA sequences in the sample encode the same CDR3. V gene TRBV30 combines with J gene TRBJ2-3; D not certain. CDR1 is GTSNPN and CDR2 is SVGIG in the germline V gene (reference sequence). V was pared by 0 bases and J by 6 bases, with 4 bases between. The CDR3 totals 11 residues. DNA of the CDR3: TGTGCCTGGAGTGTACTGGATACGCAGTATTTT. This gives the protein CAWSVLDTQYF.

The chain is built from TRBV19 and TRBJ1-6, with 7 bases aligning to TRBD1. The CDR3 loop spans 17 amino acids. V shed 9 bases and J 4 bases; nucleotides not matched to a gene: 15. The germline gives CDR1 LNHDA, CDR2 SQIVND (reference sequence). CDR3 sequence (DNA): TGTGCCAGCCAAAAGGCAGGACAGGAAGTTTATAATTCACCCCTCCACTTT. Translated: CASQKAGQEVYNSPLHF.

The rearrangement links TRBV30 to TRBJ2-1; 14 nucleotides line up with TRBD2. CDR1 and CDR2 from the germline V gene are GTSNPN and SVGIG (reference sequence). The CDR3 runs to 16 residues. V was clipped by 1 base and J by 4 bases; unmatched bases: 3. CDR3 in DNA: TGTGCCTGGAGTGCTGGGACTAGCGGGAGATACAATGAGCAGTTCTTC. Translation gives CAWSAGTSGRYNEQFF.

The V and J genes are TRBV5-1 and TRBJ1-1; 7 bases are a match to TRBD1. This CDR3 has 15 amino acids. J was trimmed by 4 bases and V by 6 bases; bases with no gene match: 12. Germline V gene sequence: CDR1 SGHRS, CDR2 YFSETQ. This CDR3 reads CASTVEQGMGTEAFF. CDR3 nucleotide sequence: TGCGCCAGCACGGTGGAACAGGGGATGGGCACTGAAGCTTTCTTT. Full variable domain (remainder filled in from reference TRBV5-1 and TRBJ1-1): KAGVTQTPRYLIKTRGQQVTLSCSPISGHRSVSWYQQTPGQGLQFLFEYFSETQRNKGNFPGRFSGRQFSNSRSEMNVSTLELGDSALYLCASTVEQGMGTEAFFGQGTRLTVV.

J is TRBJ2-2 and V is TRBV5-1; D possibly corresponds to TRBD2 (6 bases). The CDR3 runs 16 residues. CDR1 SGHRS and CDR2 YFSETQ come from the germline V gene. The V end lost 7 bases, the J end lost 1 base, and 17 bases lay between the germline ends. The CDR3 coding sequence is TGCGCCAGCGCCCCTATGGTTAGCGGGAACACCGGGGAGCTGTTTTTT. Amino acid sequence: CASAPMVSGNTGELFF.

The rearrangement uses TRBV20-1 and TRBJ1-2; tentatively, D is TRBD1 (5 bases). CDR3 length equals 12 residues. CDR1 is DFQATT, CDR2 SNEGSKA, per germline (reference sequence). With 3 bases removed from V and 5 bases from J, the gap between germline ends came to 10 bases. The CDR3 DNA sequence: TGCAGTGCTAGTCCCCGGGGGTATGGCTACACCTTC. Its translation: CSASPRGYGYTF.

V and J are TRBV7-2 and TRBJ1-3; D remains unclear. The CDR3 runs 18 residues. Germline V gene data show CDR1 as SGHTA and CDR2 as FQGNSA. Trimming stripped 0 bases from V and 0 bases from J, with 15 bases between. In nucleotides, the CDR3 is TGTGCCAGCAGCTTAGCGCAGGCAGGAGGTTTCTCTGGAAACACCATATATTTT. Translating it yields CASSLAQAGGFSGNTIYF.

The V call is TRBV7-9, the J call TRBJ2-5; a weak D match, TRBD2 (7 bases). Germline V gene sequence: CDR1 SEHNR, CDR2 FQNEAQ (reference sequence). V shed 5 bases and J shed 7 bases, with 20 bases lying between them. The CDR3 is made up of 15 amino acids. The CDR3 sequence: CASSLTTGSGGTQYF. CDR3 DNA: TGTGCCAGCAGCCTCACGACAGGCTCGGGGGGGACCCAGTACTTC.

The chain employs TRBV6-5 and TRBJ1-5; tentatively, D is TRBD1 (5 bases). Germline CDR1 and CDR2: MNHEY and SVGAGI. The CDR3 has 13 residues. Trimming took 7 bases from V and 4 from J, leaving 11 bases between them. CDR3 sequence: CASNGGGNQPQHF. Here the CDR3 DNA reads TGTGCCAGCAACGGGGGTGGTAATCAGCCCCAGCATTTT.

The chain uses TRBV20-1 and TRBJ2-3; D possibly corresponds to TRBD1 (5 bases). Germline assignment: CDR1 DFQATT and CDR2 SNEGSKA (reference sequence). Trimming removed 3 bases from V and 9 bases from J, with 10 bases in between. The CDR3 length is 11 residues. The CDR3 region has the DNA TGCAGTGCTAGCCCCAAGGGGACGCAGTATTTT. Translated: CSASPKGTQYF.

The chain carries TRBV28 and TRBJ1-4, with TRBD1 as a possible D gene (5 bases). CDR3 length: 15 residues. Trimming cost V 6 bases and J 7 bases, with 18 bases left between them. Germline V gives CDR1 MDHEN, CDR2 SYDVKM. As DNA, the CDR3 is TGTGCCAGCAGCCTAGTCGGGGGAAGAGGTGAAAAACTGTTTTTT. It is translated as CASSLVGGRGEKLFF.

This clone was seen only a few times. The rearrangement links TRBV4-2 to TRBJ2-1; TRBD2 matches 9 bases. V shed 0 bases and J 4 bases; nucleotides not matched to a gene: 13. The CDR3 has 19 residues. CDR1 and CDR2 (germline): LGHNA, YNFKEQ. The CDR3 sequence: CASSQEASGVRPWYNEQFF. The CDR3 nucleotides are TGTGCCAGCAGCCAAGAGGCTAGCGGGGTAAGACCTTGGTACAATGAGCAGTTCTTC.

The chain recombines TRBV5-1 with TRBJ1-4, with D unresolved. The CDR3 is made up of 15 amino acids. Per germline, CDR1 SGHRS and CDR2 YFSETQ. Trimming removed 4 bases at V and 0 bases at J, with 10 bases between. The CDR3, as DNA: TGCGCCAGCAGCAAGGAGGAGCCAACTAATGAAAAACTGTTTTTT. Translated, it gives CASSKEEPTNEKLFF.

The rearrangement links TRBV6-1 to TRBJ2-3; tentative D call: TRBD1 (6 bases). CDR3 size: 13 residues. Deletions cut 3 bases from V and 4 bases from J, with 8 bases between. The germline V gene has CDR1 MNHNS and CDR2 SASEGT. The CDR3 sequence: CASSDPGADTQYF. The CDR3 coding sequence is TGTGCCAGCAGTGACCCAGGGGCAGATACGCAGTATTTT.

The V and J genes are TRBV5-1 and TRBJ2-2; D perhaps matches TRBD2 (5 bases). Germline V CDR1 and CDR2: SGHRS, YFSETQ. The germline V and J ends were trimmed by 0 bases and 7 bases, with 16 bases remaining between them. The CDR3 extends over 16 amino acids. The chain's CDR3 is CASSLAGQERVGELFF. In nucleotides, the CDR3 is TGCGCCAGCAGCTTGGCCGGGCAGGAGAGGGTCGGGGAGCTGTTTTTT.

The rearrangement uses TRBV27 and TRBJ2-7, with 7 bases lining up with TRBD2. Germline V CDR1 and CDR2: MNHEY, SMNVEV (reference sequence). The CDR3 is made up of 14 amino acids. Trimming took 8 bases from V and 0 from J; bases not matched to a gene: 7. The CDR3 coding sequence is TGTGCCAGCGGGGGACTACCCAACTCCTACGAGCAGTACTTC. It is translated as CASGGLPNSYEQYF.

This sequence joins TRBV5-1 and TRBJ2-3; D call uncertain. The germline gives CDR1 SGHRS, CDR2 YFSETQ. The V end lost 0 bases, the J end lost 0 bases, and 11 bases lay between the germline ends. This CDR3 region has 16 residues. CDR3: CASSLGAATSTDTQYF. The CDR3 region has the DNA TGCGCCAGCAGCTTGGGGGCAGCTACTAGCACAGATACGCAGTATTTT.

This clone was counted a few times. V gene TRBV29-1 combines with J gene TRBJ2-2; 8 bases match TRBD1. The junction had 10 bases not matched to a gene; V was cut back by 3 bases and J by 1 base. Germline V gene data show CDR1 as SQVTM and CDR2 as ANQGSEA. The CDR3 length is 17 residues. This chain's CDR3 is CSVEVLEDRENTGELFF. DNA for the CDR3: TGCAGCGTTGAGGTTCTAGAGGACAGGGAGAACACCGGGGAGCTGTTTTTT.

The V and J genes are TRBV3-1 (or the pseudogene TRBV3-2) and TRBJ1-5, with 8 bases lining up with TRBD1. Germline CDR1 and CDR2: LGHDT and YNNKEL (reference sequence). The CDR3 consists of 14 residues. After removal of 1 base from V and 6 bases from J, the junction contained 2 bases not matched to a gene. The CDR3 reads CASSQGQGPQPQHF. DNA of the CDR3: TGTGCCAGCAGCCAAGGACAGGGGCCTCAGCCCCAGCATTTT.